These T cell receptor beta chains were read from a single sample in a study of immune reconstitution after stem cell transplant in scleroderma. TCRdb processed the RT-PCR reads anew with MiXCR; each CDR3 protein has one entry. The profile shows roughly 2,800 distinct CDR3 sequences, roughly 3.6% of them singletons. Collection took place before or after autologous hematopoietic stem cell transplantation (not recorded which). All receptors derive from a human donor with systemic sclerosis. CDR3s include the opening cysteine and the closing phenylalanine or tryptophan. Each record gives: V gene, CDR3 length, J gene, D gene, clone size, CDR3 DNA, CDR3 protein. The D gene is left open where the match is weak. Not every row has a clone size; where given, it reads once, few, many or a size class.

TRBV6-5,15,TRBJ2-3,.,medium-sized,TGTGCCAGCAGCCCCGATTGGCTTAACACAGATACGCAGTATTTT,CASSPDWLNTDTQYF
TRBV29-1,13,TRBJ1-6,TRBD1,medium-sized,TGCAGCGTTGTTGGACAGGGGGGATCACCCCTCCACTTT,CSVVGQGGSPLHF
TRBV6-2/TRBV6-3,16,TRBJ2-4,TRBD1,medium-sized,TGTGCCAGCAGTACCGACAGGGGACTAGCCAAAAACATTCAGTACTTC,CASSTDRGLAKNIQYF
TRBV5-1,16,TRBJ2-2,.,medium-sized,TGCGCCAGCAGCTTGGGTCTATCGCAAAACACCGGGGAGCTGTTTTTT,CASSLGLSQNTGELFF
TRBV29-1,14,TRBJ2-3,.,medium-sized,TGCAGCGTACGACTAGAGTCTAACACAGATACGCAGTATTTT,CSVRLESNTDTQYF
TRBV28,14,TRBJ2-3,.,medium-sized,TGTGCCAGCAGTTTGGGGACGATTTGGGATACGCAGTATTTT,CASSLGTIWDTQYF
TRBV10-3,14,TRBJ1-5,TRBD1,medium-sized,TGTGCCATCAGCGACGGACAGGGGGAAGAGCCCCAGCATTTT,CAISDGQGEEPQHF
TRBV5-1,16,TRBJ1-5,.,medium-sized,TGCGCCAGCAGCTTGAACGGGGCCGATGGCAATCAGCCCCAGCATTTT,CASSLNGADGNQPQHF
TRBV19,18,TRBJ2-1,TRBD1,few,TGTGCCAGTAGTAAATCCGGGACAGGATTCGGTTATAACAATGAGCAGTTCTTC,CASSKSGTGFGYNNEQFF
TRBV2,13,TRBJ2-7,.,few,TGTGCCAGCGGGTCCCCGGGGACATACGAGCAGTACTTC,CASGSPGTYEQYF
TRBV3-1,12,TRBJ1-4,.,medium-sized,TGTGCCAGCAGCCCCGGCCATGAAAAACTGTTTTTT,CASSPGHEKLFF
TRBV6-5,15,TRBJ1-2,.,medium-sized,TGTGCCAGCAGGGAGGAGGGGGGAATGAACTATGGCTACACCTTC,CASREEGGMNYGYTF
TRBV5-6,14,TRBJ1-2,.,medium-sized,TGTGCCAGCAGCTATTCCGGGACATTGATTGGCTACACCTTC,CASSYSGTLIGYTF
TRBV7-6,17,TRBJ1-6,TRBD1,medium-sized,TGTGCCAGCAGCCTAAGGGGTATCGGGACAGGGAGTTCACCCCTCCACTTT,CASSLRGIGTGSSPLHF
TRBV29-1,14,TRBJ2-1,.,medium-sized,TGCAGCGTTGTCCAGGGTGCCTCCTTTTTTGAGCAGTTCTTC,CSVVQGASFFEQFF
TRBV5-1,15,TRBJ1-6,.,medium-sized,TGCGCCAGCAGCTTGTCAAGGGACTATAATTCACCCCTCCACTTT,CASSLSRDYNSPLHF
TRBV20-1,14,TRBJ1-1,.,medium-sized,TGCAGTGCTCTAGCCCCTCAAGGGGGAACTGAAGCTTTCTTT,CSALAPQGGTEAFF
TRBV20-1,15,TRBJ1-5,.,medium-sized,TGCAGTGCTAGACATTCAAGTTGGGGCAATCAGCCCCAGCATTTT,CSARHSSWGNQPQHF
TRBV4-1,16,TRBJ1-1,.,.,TGCGCCAGCAGTATTAGGACGGACCTGTCGAACACTGAAGCTTTCTTT,CASSIRTDLSNTEAFF
TRBV5-1,14,TRBJ2-7,.,.,TGCGCCAGCAGCTTGTTCGGTCAGGGCTCCGAGCAGTACTTC,CASSLFGQGSEQYF
TRBV29-1,16,TRBJ1-1,.,medium-sized,TGCAGCGTTGAAGAGCCCCAGATATGGGCGGCGAGTGAAGCTTTCTTT,CSVEEPQIWAASEAFF
TRBV5-1,14,TRBJ1-1,.,medium-sized,TGCGCCAGCAGCTTGGAGGGTGGATACACTGAAGCTTTCTTT,CASSLEGGYTEAFF
TRBV6-5,11,TRBJ1-3,.,large,TGTGCCAGCAGCCAAGGGGACACCATATATTTT,CASSQGDTIYF
TRBV3-1,14,TRBJ2-7,.,medium-sized,TGTGCCAGCAGCCAAGGCATCGGTACCTACGAGCAGTACTTC,CASSQGIGTYEQYF
TRBV20-1,17,TRBJ2-3,.,medium-sized,TGCAGTGCTAGAGAGGGGGTTGGAAGAGGGCAAGCAGATACGCAGTATTTT,CSAREGVGRGQADTQYF
TRBV5-1,16,TRBJ2-7,.,medium-sized,TGCGCCAGCAGCTTCCTACAGGGCGCGGGCGGTTACGAGCAGTACTTC,CASSFLQGAGGYEQYF
TRBV7-9,14,TRBJ2-1,.,few,TGTGCCAGCAGCTTAGCGTTCCACCTTAATGAGCAGTTCTTC,CASSLAFHLNEQFF
TRBV5-1,17,TRBJ2-5,.,medium-sized,TGCGCCAGCAGCTTGTGGGAACTGGACAGTACGGGGGAGACCCAGTACTTC,CASSLWELDSTGETQYF
TRBV11-3,16,TRBJ2-1,TRBD2,medium-sized,TGTGCCAGCAGCTCTAGTAGCGGGTCTTTCTACAATGAGCAGTTCTTC,CASSSSSGSFYNEQFF
TRBV20-1,15,TRBJ2-5,.,medium-sized,TGCAGTGCTACGAAACTAGCTATGAACCAAGAGACCCAGTACTTC,CSATKLAMNQETQYF
TRBV5-1,16,TRBJ1-1,.,medium-sized,TGCGCCAGCAGCTTGGCATCGGGGGGGTTTTTAACTGAAGCTTTCTTT,CASSLASGGFLTEAFF
TRBV18,13,TRBJ1-5,.,medium-sized,TGTGCCAGCTCACCCGAGCCAAATCAGCCCCAGCATTTT,CASSPEPNQPQHF
TRBV5-1,13,TRBJ2-7,.,medium-sized,TGCGCCAGCAGCTTAGTGGGGCTCCAGGAGCAGTACTTC,CASSLVGLQEQYF
TRBV29-1,14,TRBJ2-2,.,medium-sized,TGCAGCGTTGCGAGGGGCGCGAGCACCGGGGAGCTGTTTTTT,CSVARGASTGELFF
TRBV29-1,14,TRBJ2-2,.,medium-sized,TGCAGCGTCGGCATCGGGGGCTACGCCGGGGAGCTGTTTTTT,CSVGIGGYAGELFF
TRBV20-1,13,TRBJ2-1,TRBD2,medium-sized,TGCAGTGCTAGTGATCCGCGGGAGGGCCTCTATTTCTTC,CSASDPREGLYFF
TRBV6-5,15,TRBJ1-3,.,medium-sized,TGTGCCAGCAGTTACTCTCAAAGCGGCGGAAACACCATATATTTT,CASSYSQSGGNTIYF